What follows are 13 T cell receptor delta chains derived from one specimen sequenced in a study of Vδ1+ human thymocytes. The template was reverse-transcribed extracted RNA. The CDR3 regions were amplified by multiplex PCR from V-gene primers to a constant-region primer. TCRdb reanalyzed the multiplex PCR reads using CATT. The sample lists 23,000 or so delta-chain clones, 7.4% occurring once. Regarding the study as a whole: In the thymus, TRG and TRD repertoires looked highly polyclonal with Gaussian CDR3 lengths.

Which antigens these TCRs recognize remains unknown. The specimen was Vdelta1+ gamma-delta thymocytes from the thymus. The subset was: FACS-sorted CD3+ TCRalphabeta- TCRVdelta1+ TCRVdelta2- thymocytes. The origin of the receptors is a girl less than two years old who had congenital heart surgery.

The chain links TRDV1 to TRDJ1; 11 nucleotides align to TRDD3. Germline assignment: CDR1 TSWWSYY and CDR2 QGS. There are 22 residues in the CDR3. The ends lost 4 bases at V and 0 bases at J; junction bases unmatched: 22. CDR3 loop: CALGASTTLLGDIETYTDKLIF. DNA of the CDR3: TGTGCTCTTGGGGCTTCAACTACCTTACTGGGGGATATTGAGACGTACACCGATAAACTCATCTTT.

The genes are TRDV1 and TRDJ1; TRDD3 aligns across 11 bases. The germline gives CDR1 TSWWSYY, CDR2 QGS. This CDR3 has 16 residues. The V gene end was trimmed by 1 base and the J gene end by 5 bases; junction bases not matched to a gene: 6. CDR3 nucleotides: TGTGCTCTTGGGGAACGAGTCTGGGGGATACTTGATAAACTCATCTTT. Translating gives CALGERVWGILDKLIF.

The rearrangement joins TRDV1 to TRDJ1, with D perhaps TRDD3 (5 bases). CDR3 size: 18 residues. The V gene's germline CDR1 is TSWWSYY and CDR2 QGS. The germline V and J ends were trimmed by 4 bases and 0 bases, with 21 bases remaining between them. This chain's CDR3 is CALGAPGAGETYTDKLIF. As DNA, the CDR3 is TGTGCTCTTGGGGCCCCTGGAGCCGGGGAAACGTACACCGATAAACTCATCTTT.

This clone appeared a few times. The rearrangement links TRDV1 to TRDJ1; 9 bases line up with TRDD3. The germline gives CDR1 TSWWSYY, CDR2 QGS. The trim removed 5 bases at V and 1 base at J, leaving 17 bases unmatched. The CDR3 totals 19 residues. The CDR3 here is CALGTPTLGDKWSTDKLIF. In DNA form, the CDR3 reads TGTGCTCTTGGGACTCCTACTTTGGGGGATAAGTGGAGCACCGATAAACTCATCTTT.

V usage is TRDV1 and J usage is TRDJ1, with 10 nucleotides matching TRDD3. The J gene, absent from TCRdb, was called here by matching the DNA to germline. Per the germline V gene, CDR1 is TSWWSYY and CDR2 is QGS. This CDR3 has 20 residues. V shed 3 bases, J shed 0 bases, and the junction held 16 bases outside the gene matches. The chain's CDR3 is CALGDPSYWGITRYTDKLIF. The DNA of the CDR3 is TGTGCTCTTGGGGATCCTTCGTACTGGGGGATTACCCGGTACACCGATAAACTCATCTTT.

V is TRDV1 and J is TRDJ1; tentatively, D is TRDD3 (6 bases). The CDR3 covers 23 residues. The germline V gene has CDR1 TSWWSYY and CDR2 QGS. Trimming took off 0 bases at V and 0 bases at J, with 32 bases between the two ends. The CDR3 spells CALGELWGYRREVLEKYTDKLIF. The CDR3 region has the DNA TGTGCTCTTGGGGAACTCTGGGGCTATCGGAGAGAAGTTCTTGAGAAGTACACCGATAAACTCATCTTT.

The chain joins TRDV1 to TRDJ1, with 7 bases that match TRDD3. The CDR3 loop spans 16 amino acids. The V segment lost 2 bases and the J segment 3 bases; nucleotides outside the gene matches: 9. Germline assignment: CDR1 TSWWSYY and CDR2 QGS. CDR3 nucleotide sequence: TGTGCTCTTGGGGAATGGGGGGGGATTCCTCCCGATAAACTCATCTTT. It translates to CALGEWGGIPPDKLIF.

The chain links TRDV1 to TRDJ1; D tentatively fits TRDD2 or TRDD3 (5 bases each). The CDR3 contains 19 residues. Germline CDR1 TSWWSYY, CDR2 QGS. The V gene lost 1 base and the J gene lost 0 bases, with 21 bases spanning the gap. This CDR3 is CALGERTRGLLGDTDKLIF. The CDR3 coding sequence is TGTGCTCTTGGGGAACGGACTAGGGGCCTTCTGGGTGACACCGATAAACTCATCTTT.

A note on this clone: Mismatch with germline at one junction end may stem from a read error. Other nucleotide sequences in the sample specify the same CDR3. The chain uses TRDV1 and TRDJ1, with 7 bases aligning to TRDD3. From germline, CDR1 is TSWWSYY and CDR2 QGS. The CDR3 sequence is 17 residues long. The CDR3 is CALGEPRTGVHTDKLIF. The CDR3 nucleotides are TGTGCTCTCGGGGAACCGCGTACTGGGGTCCACACCGATAAACTCATCTTT.

The chain has TRDV1 and TRDJ1, with D uncertain. The J gene comes from matching the DNA to germline here; TCRdb lacks it. Looked up from germline, CDR1 is TSWWSYY and CDR2 is QGS. The V gene lost 2 bases and the J gene lost 2 bases, with 24 bases spanning the gap. This CDR3 is built from 19 residues. The CDR3 region has the DNA TGTGCTCTTGGGGAAATGGGTTGCTGTGGCGGGACGAAGACCGATAAACTCATCTTT. Protein product: CALGEMGCCGGTKTDKLIF.

The V gene is TRDV1, the J gene TRDJ1; D unresolved. The J gene, not given by TCRdb, was assigned here from a germline match of the nucleotide sequence. The CDR3 loop spans 20 amino acids. The germline V and J ends were trimmed by 0 bases and 0 bases, with 23 bases remaining between them. Germline V gene lookup returns CDR1 TSWWSYY and CDR2 QGS. CDR3: CALGELVAKQNHYYTDKLIF. In DNA, the CDR3 is TGTGCTCTTGGGGAACTCGTGGCCAAACAAAACCACTACTACACCGATAAACTCATCTTT.

The chain carries TRDV1 and TRDJ1; D may be TRDD2 (5 bases). The V end lost 6 bases, the J end lost 0 bases, and 8 bases lay between the germline ends. The length of the CDR3 is 13 residues. CDR1 is TSWWSYY and CDR2 is QGS in the germline V gene. DNA for the CDR3: TGTGCTCTTGGACCTACGTACACCGATAAACTCATCTTT. Translated, it gives CALGPTYTDKLIF.

This clone has a handful of counts. J is TRDJ1 and V is TRDV1; 9 bases agree with TRDD3. CDR1 and CDR2 (germline): TSWWSYY, QGS. The ends lost 9 bases at V and 3 bases at J; junction bases unmatched: 8. The CDR3 totals 14 residues. The CDR3 nucleotides read TGTGCTCTACGACTGGGGGACCTCCCCGATAAACTCATCTTT. Its translation is CALRLGDLPDKLIF.